These 13 T cell receptor beta chains originate from one sample sequenced in a study of vaccination and CD4 T cells after COVID-19. Sequencing of cultured CD4+ T cell DNA used the Oncomine TCR Beta short-read assay. TCRdb re-derived calls from the PCR reads in MiXCR, one entry per CDR3 protein. Counted here are roughly 18,000 distinct CDR3 sequences, around 50% occurring once; the ten biggest clones make up about 13%. Sample treatment: roughly 10-day PBMC culture with coronavirus spike peptide pools or control peptides (ViraFEST assay). No antigen is known for these receptors. Sequenced input: CD4+ T cells from blood, cultured in vitro. Receptors originate from a human donor who had recovered from COVID-19.

The table lists this clonotype with a few counts. The V and J genes are TRBV7-9 and TRBJ1-5; unclear D gene. The V end was cut by 3 bases, the J end by 5 bases, with 8 bases between. The CDR3 sequence is 13 residues long. Germline-derived CDR1 and CDR2 are SEHNR and FQNEAQ (reference sequence). The CDR3 DNA is TGTGCCAGCAGCTTTAGGAGAGATCAGCCCCAGCATTTT. Translated, it gives CASSFRRDQPQHF.

This clonotype occurred a few times. V is TRBV20-1 and J is TRBJ2-2, with a weak D call TRBD2 (6 bases). This CDR3 contains 15 residues. Germline loops: CDR1 DFQATT, CDR2 SNEGSKA (reference sequence). V was clipped by 6 bases and J by 5 bases, with 19 bases between them. The CDR3 sequence is CSAPLAGGPTGELFF. Here the CDR3 DNA reads TGCAGTGCCCCTCTAGCCGGAGGGCCGACCGGGGAGCTGTTTTTT.

V and J are TRBV19 and TRBJ1-1; D unclear. The V gene's germline CDR1 is LNHDA and CDR2 SQIVND (reference sequence). The CDR3 loop spans 14 amino acids. Trimming shortened V by 0 bases and J by 1 base, and 6 bases separated the two germline ends. This CDR3 reads CASSIDTGNTEAFF. Here the CDR3 DNA reads TGTGCCAGTAGTATAGATACCGGGAACACTGAAGCTTTCTTT. The whole variable domain, filled in from reference TRBV19 and TRBJ1-1, reads DGGITQSPKYLFRKEGQNVTLSCEQNLNHDAMYWYRQDPGQGLRLIYYSQIVNDFQKGDIAEGYSVSREKKESFPLTVTSAQKNPTAFYLCASSIDTGNTEAFFGQGTRLTVV.

The J gene is TRBJ1-6, the V gene TRBV20-1; D is undetermined. Germline CDR1 reads DFQATT; CDR2 reads SNEGSKA (reference sequence). Trimming took off 2 bases at V and 6 bases at J, with 17 bases between the two ends. The CDR3 is 16 amino acids. Written as DNA, the CDR3 is TGCAGTGCTAGACCTAATAGGAACAGAAGTAATTCACCCCTCCACTTT. Protein: CSARPNRNRSNSPLHF.

The J gene is TRBJ1-2, the V gene TRBV5-6; possibly TRBD1 for D (5 bases). Deletions cut 0 bases from V and 4 bases from J, with 13 bases between. This CDR3 region has 15 residues. In germline, CDR1 is SGHDT, CDR2 YYEEEE. The CDR3 DNA is TGTGCCAGCAGCTTGGGACAGATTAATCTCTATGGCTACACCTTC. It encodes CASSLGQINLYGYTF. The full variable domain, its missing parts supplied by reference TRBV5-6 and TRBJ1-2, is DAGVTQSPTHLIKTRGQQVTLRCSPKSGHDTVSWYQQALGQGPQFIFQYYEEEERQRGNFPDRFSGHQFPNYSSELNVNALLLGDSALYLCASSLGQINLYGYTFGSGTRLTVV.

This chain uses TRBV7-8 with TRBJ2-1; a weak D match, TRBD1 (5 bases). The V and J ends lost 0 bases and 7 bases respectively, with 13 bases between them. CDR3 size: 15 residues. CDR1 is SGHVS, CDR2 FQNEAQ, per germline. Here the CDR3 reads CASSLARSGLNEQFF. For the CDR3, the DNA is TGTGCCAGCAGCTTAGCCCGGTCAGGGTTGAATGAGCAGTTCTTC.

This chain links TRBV2 with TRBJ1-2; 8 bases match TRBD1. The germline CDR1 and CDR2 sequences are SNHLY and FYNNEI. The V and J ends lost 4 bases and 8 bases, in that order; junction bases with no gene match: 9. The CDR3 spans 14 residues. CDR3 bases: TGTGCCAGCAGTGTAACACAGGGGGATGGAGGCTACACCTTC. Translating gives CASSVTQGDGGYTF.

V and J are TRBV5-1 and TRBJ1-2; tentatively, D is TRBD1 (6 bases). Germline assignment: CDR1 SGHRS and CDR2 YFSETQ. The germline V and J ends were trimmed by 0 bases and 1 base, with 10 bases remaining between them. The CDR3 has 15 amino acids. CDR3 coding DNA: TGCGCCAGCAGCTTGGAGGGGGGAAGTAACTATGGCTACACCTTC. Protein sequence: CASSLEGGSNYGYTF. Complete variable domain (other parts from reference TRBV5-1 and TRBJ1-2): KAGVTQTPRYLIKTRGQQVTLSCSPISGHRSVSWYQQTPGQGLQFLFEYFSETQRNKGNFPGRFSGRQFSNSRSEMNVSTLELGDSALYLCASSLEGGSNYGYTFGSGTRLTVV.

This clonotype was counted a few times. The chain combines TRBV7-2 with TRBJ2-1, with 7 nucleotides matching TRBD2. This CDR3 region has 17 residues. Germline CDR1 reads SGHTA; CDR2 reads FQGNSA. The V and J ends lost 3 bases and 0 bases, in that order; junction bases with no gene match: 8. CDR3 nucleotide sequence: TGTGCCAGCAGCTTGGTTTGGGGGGGGAGCTCCTACAATGAGCAGTTCTTC. Translated: CASSLVWGGSSYNEQFF.

The chain recombines TRBV19 with TRBJ1-1; D unresolved. V was shortened by 4 bases and J by 6 bases, with 6 bases between the two germline ends. From germline, CDR1 is LNHDA and CDR2 SQIVND (reference sequence). The CDR3 contains 11 residues. The CDR3 DNA reads as TGTGCCAGTAGTAGGGAATCTGAAGCTTTCTTT. Translating it yields CASSRESEAFF.

The gene calls are TRBV7-9 and TRBJ1-1; D remains unclear. Germline CDR1 is SEHNR and CDR2 is FQNEAQ (reference sequence). V lost 1 base, J lost 2 bases, and 8 bases lay in between. This CDR3 has 14 residues. This CDR3 reads CASSLGQPNTEAFF. The CDR3 DNA reads TGTGCCAGCAGCTTAGGTCAGCCTAACACTGAAGCTTTCTTT. Complete variable domain (other parts from reference TRBV7-9 and TRBJ1-1): DTGVSQNPRHKITKRGQNVTFRCDPISEHNRLYWYRQTLGQGPEFLTYFQNEAQLEKSRLLSDRFSAERPKGSFSTLEIQRTEQGDSAMYLCASSLGQPNTEAFFGQGTRLTVV.

Here the CDR3 reads CASSFSRGIVETQYF. For the CDR3, the DNA is TGCGCCAGCAGCTTTTCGAGGGGAATAGTGGAGACCCAGTACTTC. V usage is TRBV5-1 and J usage is TRBJ2-5; possibly TRBD1 or TRBD2 for D (5 bases each). CDR3 length: 15 amino acids. V was clipped by 2 bases and J by 5 bases, with 16 bases between them. Looked up from germline, CDR1 is SGHRS and CDR2 is YFSETQ.

In the case of this clonotype: A single base separates this from a much larger clone, so it may be a read error. The V gene is TRBV6-1, the J gene TRBJ2-7; 11 nucleotides line up with TRBD1. Germline assignment: CDR1 MNHNS and CDR2 SASEGT. This CDR3 contains 15 residues. CDR3: CASSTWDRGTHEEYF. In DNA, the CDR3 is TGTGCCAGCAGTACCTGGGACAGGGGGACCCACGAGGAGTACTTC.